This T cell receptor beta chain was identified during a study of long-term antiretroviral therapy in people with HIV. Overall study results and limits: Missing from the dataset were any data on ART adherence, viral resistance or therapy changes.

The V end was cut by 5 bases, the J end by 5 bases, with 12 bases between. Germline CDR1 reads SEHNR; CDR2 reads FQNEAQ (reference sequence). The CDR3 covers 13 residues. Investigators performed immunoSEQ version v3.0 at survey level. Libraries were prepared by immunoSEQ multiplex PCR; TCRdb keeps only in-frame clonotypes and omits some of them. The repertoire holds tens of thousands of clones, approximately 81% seen once, with approximately 12% in the top ten. A word on this clone: The antigen is unknown.

V gene TRBV7-9 combines with J gene TRBJ2-5; D could derive from TRBD1 or TRBD2 (5 bases each). This TCR came from a man in his forties with HIV. The specimen comprised unsorted PBMCs, sampled 0.1 years before starting antiretroviral therapy. CDR3 nucleotide sequence: TGTGCCAGCAGCGTCGATGAGGGGGAGACCCAGTACTTC. Its translation is CASSVDEGETQYF.